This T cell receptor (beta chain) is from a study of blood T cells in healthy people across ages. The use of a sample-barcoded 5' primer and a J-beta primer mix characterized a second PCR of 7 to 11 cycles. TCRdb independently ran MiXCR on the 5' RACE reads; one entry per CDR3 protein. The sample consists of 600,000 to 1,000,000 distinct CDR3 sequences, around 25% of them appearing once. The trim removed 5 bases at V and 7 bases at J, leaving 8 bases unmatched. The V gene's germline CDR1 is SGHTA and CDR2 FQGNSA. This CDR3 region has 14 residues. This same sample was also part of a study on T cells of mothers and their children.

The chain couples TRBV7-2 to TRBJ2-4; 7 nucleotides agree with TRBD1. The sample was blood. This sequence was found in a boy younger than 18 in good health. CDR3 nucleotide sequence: TGTGCCAGCAGCCTACAGGGGACGGTGAACATTCAGTACTTC. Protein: CASSLQGTVNIQYF.